This TCR beta chain was obtained from a study of T cells after somatic rescue of genetic block. There are 15 residues in the CDR3. V dropped 4 bases and J dropped 0 bases, with 11 bases sitting between them. Per germline, CDR1 ENHRY and CDR2 SYGVKD. Clones were read by immunoSEQ multiplex PCR, and TCRdb kept only the in-frame ones, dropping some. The sample records more than 12,000 clones, roughly 70% being singletons. Sequenced sample: peripheral blood mononuclear cells (PBMCs). The receptor was isolated from a man aged 18 to 29. The V gene is TRBV10-3, the J gene TRBJ2-3, with D maybe TRBD2 (6 bases). The CDR3 nucleotides are TGTGCCATCAGTGGGGACTCGCCTAGCACAGATACGCAGTATTTT. It yields the protein CAISGDSPSTDTQYF.